Shown below are 5 T cell receptor beta chains from a single sample sequenced in a study of blood T cell repertoires in COVID-19 (dated by TCRdb to 2018 to 2020). Library preparation employed the immunoSEQ multiplex PCR assay. TCRdb re-hosts the immuneACCESS table, in-frame sequences only. Its copies lack some clones; in the studies checked, an unresolved V gene accounts for under half of them, and the cause for the rest is not known. This sample comprises more than 300,000 clones, roughly 87% of them detected only once. Approximately 5% of the sample lies in the top ten. The sample taken for sequencing was PBMCs or T cells enriched from blood (not recorded which). All receptors derive from a woman aged 45-65 years who had recovered from COVID-19.

The chain uses TRBV19 and TRBJ1-2; D is unresolved. Trimming removed 1 base at V and 7 bases at J, with 10 bases between. The V gene's germline CDR1 is LNHDA and CDR2 SQIVND (reference sequence). This CDR3 spans 13 amino acids. The CDR3 region is CASSIGEARGYTF. DNA of the CDR3: TGTGCCAGTAGTATAGGGGAGGCCCGTGGCTACACCTTC.

This chain connects TRBV11-3 to TRBJ1-1; the match to TRBD1 covers 10 bases. The V and J ends lost 3 bases and 5 bases, in that order; junction bases with no gene match: 3. Germline CDR1 reads SGHNT; CDR2 reads YENEEA. The CDR3 has 14 residues. CDR3 protein: CASSLGQGRTEAFF. The DNA for the CDR3 is TGTGCCAGCAGCTTGGGACAGGGGAGAACTGAAGCTTTCTTT. The full variable domain, in which reference TRBV11-3 and TRBJ1-1 provide the parts outside the CDR3, is EAGVVQSPRYKIIEKKQPVAFWCNPISGHNTLYWYLQNLGQGPELLIRYENEEAVDDSQLPKDRFSAERLKGVDSTLKIQPAELGDSAVYLCASSLGQGRTEAFFGQGTRLTVV.

The CDR3 DNA reads TGTGCCAGTAGCCTGATGGGACAGGGGATCACCGGGGAGCTGTTTTTT. Amino acid sequence: CASSLMGQGITGELFF. V gene TRBV19 combines with J gene TRBJ2-2; the match to TRBD1 covers 10 bases. The CDR3 runs to 16 residues. The junction had 8 bases not matched to a gene; V was cut back by 6 bases and J by 4 bases. Germline V gene lookup returns CDR1 LNHDA and CDR2 SQIVND (reference sequence).

The rearrangement joins TRBV2 to TRBJ2-2; 7 bases line up with TRBD2. J was trimmed by 0 bases and V by 9 bases; bases with no gene match: 4. The V gene's germline CDR1 is SNHLY and CDR2 FYNNEI. This CDR3 has 14 amino acids. CDR3 sequence: CARQAGTNTGELFF. The DNA for the CDR3 is TGTGCCAGACAAGCGGGGACGAACACCGGGGAGCTGTTTTTT.

The J gene is TRBJ1-1, the V gene TRBV30; D is uncertain. Germline V gives CDR1 GTSNPN, CDR2 SVGIG (reference sequence). CDR3 length: 15 residues. The V and J ends lost 2 bases and 4 bases respectively, with 17 bases between them. The CDR3 DNA is TGTGCCTGGAGTAGTCTTTCGGGTTTGGTCACTGAAGCTTTCTTT. Its translation: CAWSSLSGLVTEAFF.